The 8 T cell receptor beta chains presented below share a single source sample, sequenced in a study of blood T cell repertoires in COVID-19. Profiling relied on immunoSEQ multiplex PCR, and the TCRdb table lists in-frame clones only, not all of them. The sample has around 200,000 clones, 84% seen once. The sequencing sample was made of peripheral blood. The receptors were sampled from a human donor in a cohort sampled during active COVID-19.

The rearrangement joins TRBV4-1 to TRBJ2-3, with TRBD2 identical over 13 bases. Trimming took 1 base from V and 3 from J; bases not matched to a gene: 4. Germline V gives CDR1 MGHRA, CDR2 YSYEKL. This CDR3 has 17 amino acids. The CDR3 DNA reads as TGCGCCAGCAGCCAAGGTGGACTAGCGGGGGTAACAGATACGCAGTATTTT. It encodes CASSQGGLAGVTDTQYF.

In this sample, this clone turned up a few times. The rearrangement uses TRBV3-1 (or the pseudogene TRBV3-2) and TRBJ2-7, with 8 bases that match TRBD2. The CDR3 is 15 residues long. The germline gives CDR1 LGHDT, CDR2 YNNKEL (reference sequence). V lost 3 bases to trimming and J lost 0 bases; unmatched junction nucleotides: 4. Written as DNA, the CDR3 is TGTGCCAGCAGCCATACCGGGACTAGCTCCTACGAGCAGTACTTC. This codes for CASSHTGTSSYEQYF.

The chain links TRBV19 to TRBJ1-2, with a tentative D call TRBD1 (6 bases). V lost 4 bases, J lost 4 bases, and 19 bases lay in between. Germline CDR1 reads LNHDA; CDR2 reads SQIVND (reference sequence). This CDR3 has 16 residues. The CDR3 DNA sequence: TGTGCCAGTAGTACCCCCGTGACGTGGGGGCCCTATGGCTACACCTTC. Its protein product is CASSTPVTWGPYGYTF.

The chain couples TRBV30 to TRBJ2-7, with 7 bases fitting TRBD1. The CDR3 loop spans 13 amino acids. Germline trimming cut 5 bases from V and 6 bases from J; bases unmatched to any gene: 10. From germline, CDR1 is GTSNPN and CDR2 SVGIG (reference sequence). This CDR3 reads CAWAPTGDGEQYF. The CDR3 nucleotides read TGTGCCTGGGCCCCAACAGGGGACGGCGAGCAGTACTTC.

This clone was picked up a small number of times. This sequence joins TRBV11-2 and TRBJ1-6; D may be TRBD1 (5 bases). The CDR3 length is 13 residues. The V end was cut by 5 bases, the J end by 12 bases, with 14 bases between. Germline CDR1 reads SGHAT; CDR2 reads FQNNGV. CDR3 nucleotides: TGTGCCAGCAGCGACCCGACAGAGAGACCCCTCCACTTT. Protein: CASSDPTERPLHF. The full variable domain, with the rest looked up from reference TRBV11-2 and TRBJ1-6, is EAGVAQSPRYKIIEKRQSVAFWCNPISGHATLYWYQQILGQGPKLLIQFQNNGVVDDSQLPKDRFSAERLKGVDSTLKIQPAKLEDSAVYLCASSDPTERPLHFGNGTRLTVT.

The chain employs TRBV27 and TRBJ1-5, with TRBD1 matching 11 bases. This CDR3 region has 17 residues. Germline V gene sequence: CDR1 MNHEY, CDR2 SMNVEV (reference sequence). The V gene end was trimmed by 5 bases and the J gene end by 7 bases; junction bases not matched to a gene: 13. CDR3 protein: CASSATGTGGKKQPQHF. Written as DNA, the CDR3 is TGTGCCAGCAGTGCGACCGGGACAGGGGGTAAAAAACAGCCCCAGCATTTT.

V is TRBV6-5 and J is TRBJ2-7; D may be TRBD1 (6 bases). The CDR3 runs to 13 residues. V was clipped by 0 bases and J by 7 bases, with 10 bases between them. CDR1 and CDR2 from the germline V gene are MNHEY and SVGAGI. CDR3 loop: CASSYSAGVEQYF. In DNA, the CDR3 is TGTGCCAGCAGTTACTCGGCAGGGGTAGAGCAGTACTTC.

The chain combines TRBV27 with TRBJ2-1; TRBD1 is a possible D gene (5 bases). Between the trimmed V and J ends, which lost 6 bases and 6 bases, there was a span of 12 bases. The CDR3 covers 13 residues. Germline V gene lookup returns CDR1 MNHEY and CDR2 SMNVEV (reference sequence). The CDR3 DNA follows: TGTGCCAGCAGCTTCGGACACCCCAATGAGCAGTTCTTC. Encoded protein: CASSFGHPNEQFF.